Sequencing of this TCR beta chain was carried out in a study of cytomegalovirus exposure and HLA in healthy donors. Study in general: The roughly 120 validation repertoires and the roughly 670 first-cohort repertoires shared a platform, a later analysis reported.

This clone was detected once. Its specificity is not known. Some clones are missing from TCRdb's copy, which holds only in-frame ones; the method was immunoSEQ multiplex PCR. The sample lists about 88,000 clones, more than 70% occurring once. J lost 4 bases, V lost 5 bases, and 6 bases had no gene match. The CDR3 totals 14 residues. Germline V lookup: CDR1 SEHNR, CDR2 FQNEAQ (reference sequence). Whole-study results and caveats: Listed as cytomegalovirus-associated were 150 to 200 TCR beta chains. Despite most TCR sequences being rare, some public TCRs occurred in many donors. Accounts indicate the classifier identified cytomegalovirus status with strong specificity and sensitivity.

The TCR comes from a woman between 18 and 30 years old in good health and CMV-seropositive. The specimen was PBMCs. The V and J genes are TRBV7-9 and TRBJ2-5, with 8 bases that match TRBD1. Written as DNA, the CDR3 is TGTGCCAGCAGCCCGGACAGGGAGCTAGAGACCCAGTACTTC. Translation gives CASSPDRELETQYF. Complete variable domain (other parts from reference TRBV7-9 and TRBJ2-5): DTGVSQNPRHKITKRGQNVTFRCDPISEHNRLYWYRQTLGQGPEFLTYFQNEAQLEKSRLLSDRFSAERPKGSFSTLEIQRTEQGDSAMYLCASSPDRELETQYFGPGTRLLVL.